Listed below are T cell receptor beta chains from one sample, sequenced in a study of breast tumors, draining lymph nodes, adjacent tissues. TCRdb used MiXCR to reprocess the multiplex PCR reads, holding one entry per CDR3 protein. The data hold more than 100,000 distinct CDR3 sequences, with 20% to 25% observed a single time. The specimen was axillary lymph node tissue. These receptors were taken from a female donor with breast cancer. Some clones in this sample may be carry-over from other donors' samples. Each CDR3 is given with its conserved first and last residue. D genes are given only for firm matches. Size values are once, few and many counts, or a class for expanded clones, and some rows have none.

many	TRBV20-1	TRBJ2-1	NA	CSARGGRFNEQFF	TGCAGTGCTAGAGGTGGTAGATTCAATGAGCAGTTCTTC
many	TRBV27	TRBJ2-7	TRBD1	CASSSGTGSREQYF	TGTGCCAGCAGTTCCGGGACAGGGTCGCGCGAGCAGTACTTC
many	TRBV12-3/TRBV12-4	TRBJ2-7	TRBD1	CASSRTGSYEQYF	TGTGCCAGCAGCCGGACAGGCTCCTACGAGCAGTACTTC
many	TRBV5-1	TRBJ1-2	TRBD1	CASSLGQGGNYGYTF	TGCGCCAGCAGCTTGGGGCAGGGGGGGAACTATGGCTACACCTTC
many	TRBV19	TRBJ2-1	TRBD2	CASCSLGPSGSCNEQFF	TGTGCCAGTTGCTCCCTGGGGCCTAGCGGGTCCTGCAATGAGCAGTTCTTC
NA	TRBV11-2	TRBJ2-2	TRBD2	CASSPGLAGVAGELFF	TGTGCCAGCAGCCCTGGACTAGCGGGAGTGGCCGGGGAGCTGTTTTTT
many	TRBV10-3	TRBJ2-7	TRBD1	CAISDRARSYEQYF	TGTGCCATCAGCGACAGGGCCCGCTCCTACGAGCAGTACTTC
many	TRBV10-3	TRBJ2-1	TRBD2	CAISESNSGRSDNEQFF	TGTGCCATCAGTGAGTCAAATAGCGGGAGATCCGACAATGAGCAGTTCTTC
NA	TRBV19	TRBJ1-4	TRBD1	CASSMDRSYEKLFF	TGTGCCAGTAGTATGGACAGGAGCTATGAAAAACTGTTTTTT
many	TRBV3-1	TRBJ2-2	TRBD2	CASSRTSGRANTGELFF	TGTGCCAGCAGCCGGACTAGCGGGAGAGCGAACACCGGGGAGCTGTTTTTT
many	TRBV7-2	TRBJ2-2	TRBD1	CASSLGQAGELFF	TGTGCCAGCAGCCTTGGACAGGCCGGGGAGCTGTTTTTT
many	TRBV6-2/TRBV6-3	TRBJ2-1	NA	CASGAGLSYNEQFF	TGTGCCAGCGGTGCGGGGCTCTCCTACAATGAGCAGTTCTTC
many	TRBV2	TRBJ2-1	TRBD2	CASSSRLAEDEQFF	TGTGCCAGCAGTTCAAGACTAGCGGAAGATGAGCAGTTCTTC
many	TRBV5-1	TRBJ1-5	TRBD1	CASSLDRGGQPQHF	TGCGCCAGCAGCTTGGACAGGGGAGGACAGCCCCAGCATTTT
many	TRBV5-8	TRBJ2-3	NA	CASSSLATDTQYF	TGTGCCAGCAGCTCCCTAGCAACAGATACGCAGTATTTT
many	TRBV6-5	TRBJ1-6	TRBD1	CASSTGQGRGSPLHF	TGTGCCAGCAGCACCGGACAGGGGAGAGGCTCACCCCTCCACTTT
many	TRBV5-8	TRBJ2-7	NA	CASSRLGTDIYEQYF	TGTGCCAGCTCTCGACTAGGGACTGATATTTACGAGCAGTACTTC
NA	TRBV6-2/TRBV6-3	TRBJ1-5	NA	CASSYSRLQPQHF	TGTGCCAGCAGTTACTCGAGGCTTCAGCCCCAGCATTTT
many	TRBV10-3	TRBJ2-3	TRBD2	CAISFGLADTQYF	TGTGCCATCAGCTTCGGACTAGCAGATACGCAGTATTTT
many	TRBV20-1	TRBJ2-3	NA	CSVQMLASTTTDTQYF	TGCAGTGTTCAAATGCTTGCTAGCACTACCACAGATACGCAGTATTTT
NA	TRBV28	TRBJ1-2	TRBD1	CASSWTASGQGYGYTF	TGTGCCAGCAGCTGGACAGCTTCGGGACAGGGCTATGGCTACACCTTC
many	TRBV6-1	TRBJ2-7	TRBD2	CASSGSLAGGSYEQYF	TGTGCCAGCAGTGGTTCTCTAGCGGGAGGCTCCTACGAGCAGTACTTC
many	TRBV4-3	TRBJ2-3	NA	CASSLGEGSADTQYF	TGCGCCAGCAGCCTCGGTGAGGGATCTGCAGATACGCAGTATTTT
many	TRBV7-9	TRBJ2-5	TRBD1	CASKRQGVETQYF	TGTGCCAGCAAACGACAGGGGGTGGAGACCCAGTACTTC
few	TRBV3-1	TRBJ2-7	TRBD2	CASSARLAVSVEQYF	TGTGCCAGCAGCGCCCGACTAGCGGTCTCTGTAGAGCAGTACTTC
NA	TRBV20-1	TRBJ1-1	NA	CSASPSRGLTEAFF	TGCAGTGCTAGCCCCAGTCGGGGTCTCACTGAAGCTTTCTTT
many	TRBV2	TRBJ2-3	NA	CASSAWDPERDTQYF	TGTGCCAGCAGTGCCTGGGATCCGGAGAGGGATACGCAGTATTTT
many	TRBV5-5	TRBJ2-1	NA	CASSFRDLYNEQFF	TGTGCCAGCAGCTTCCGAGACCTTTACAATGAGCAGTTCTTC
many	TRBV2	TRBJ1-4	NA	CASTTLPGVGEKLFF	TGTGCCAGCACTACCCTCCCGGGGGTAGGTGAAAAACTGTTTTTT
many	TRBV24-1	TRBJ2-3	TRBD1	CATSDPGTGSRDTQYF	TGTGCCACCAGTGATCCCGGGACAGGGAGTAGAGATACGCAGTATTTT
many	TRBV10-3	TRBJ2-7	NA	CAIMPGSSPYEQYF	TGTGCCATCATGCCCGGGAGTTCCCCCTACGAGCAGTACTTC
NA	TRBV19	TRBJ2-5	TRBD1	CASSRGGGETQYF	TGTGCCAGTAGTAGAGGGGGCGGCGAGACCCAGTACTTC
many	TRBV29-1	TRBJ2-1	NA	CSVEEAASSYNEQFF	TGCAGCGTTGAAGAGGCAGCAAGCTCCTACAATGAGCAGTTCTTC
NA	TRBV6-2/TRBV6-3	TRBJ2-2	TRBD1	CASNLQGAGTGELFF	TGTGCCAGCAACCTACAGGGGGCGGGCACCGGGGAGCTGTTTTTT
many	TRBV6-5	TRBJ2-2	TRBD2	CASREAGGPTGELFF	TGTGCCAGCAGGGAAGCGGGAGGGCCTACCGGGGAGCTGTTTTTT
NA	TRBV3-1	TRBJ2-5	TRBD2	CASSQGTSGGETQYF	TGTGCCAGCAGCCAAGGCACTAGCGGGGGAGAGACCCAGTACTTC
many	TRBV7-3	TRBJ2-1	TRBD2	CASSLQGLVGNEQFF	TGTGCCAGCAGCTTACAAGGACTAGTGGGCAATGAGCAGTTCTTC
few	TRBV28	TRBJ2-1	TRBD2	CASRQRDYYNEQFF	TGTGCCAGCCGCCAGCGGGACTACTACAATGAGCAGTTCTTC
many	TRBV11-2	TRBJ2-7	NA	CASSSLGGSSYEQYF	TGTGCCAGCAGCTCCCTTGGGGGTAGCTCCTACGAGCAGTACTTC
few	TRBV18	TRBJ2-1	NA	CASSTGSPGVNEQFF	TGTGCCAGCTCAACAGGGAGCCCCGGGGTCAATGAGCAGTTCTTC
NA	TRBV5-6	TRBJ2-7	NA	CASSLLHSTYEQYF	TGTGCCAGCAGCTTGTTACACAGCACCTACGAGCAGTACTTC
many	TRBV5-1	TRBJ2-1	TRBD2	CASSLGGGLAGYNEQFF	TGCGCCAGCAGCTTGGGGGGGGGACTAGCGGGCTACAATGAGCAGTTCTTC
many	TRBV7-9	TRBJ2-3	NA	CASSLREDTQYF	TGCGCCAGCAGTTTGCGGGAAGATACGCAGTATTTT
few	TRBV28	TRBJ2-4	NA	CASSPQRQRSNIQYF	TGTGCCAGCAGTCCCCAACGACAGAGGTCCAACATTCAGTACTTC
many	TRBV14	TRBJ2-2	NA	CASSQENTGELFF	TGTGCCAGCAGCCAAGAGAACACCGGGGAGCTGTTTTTT
many	TRBV20-1	TRBJ2-3	NA	CSARGPAGGTQYF	TGCAGTGCTAGAGGCCCCGCGGGTGGGACGCAGTATTTT
many	TRBV5-5	TRBJ2-7	TRBD2	CASSLAGRAGYEQYF	TGTGCCAGCAGCTTGGCCGGGAGGGCCGGGTACGAGCAGTACTTC
many	TRBV6-6	TRBJ2-1	NA	CASSYSIGPAYNEQFF	TGTGCCAGCAGTTACTCGATAGGGCCCGCCTACAATGAGCAGTTCTTC
NA	TRBV6-5	TRBJ2-1	TRBD2	CASSGTSGSGDEQFF	TGTGCCAGCAGTGGGACTAGCGGGAGTGGTGATGAGCAGTTCTTC
many	TRBV7-6	TRBJ1-6	NA	CASSLGGQNSPLHF	TGTGCCAGCAGCTTAGGCGGCCAGAATTCACCCCTCCACTTT